This paragraph covers one T cell receptor (beta chain) sequence. Its cognate antigen is unknown. An end of the junction differs from the germline gene, which may be a read error. During its preparation, the TCRbeta library received unique molecular identifiers. TCRdb redid the calling of the PCR reads with MiXCR, one entry per CDR3 protein. Of around 100,000 distinct CDR3 sequences listed, 4.5% to 7.5% are singletons. The sample belongs to a study of T-cell reconstitution after alpha-beta-depleted transplantation in children. Findings of the study overall: It was newly produced T cells that mostly accounted for T-cell counts and diversity one year after transplant. By about two months after transplant, alpha-beta T cells reportedly arose from several hundred graft clones that had expanded. From surviving recipient T cells and thymic progenitors came the high day-60 TCRbeta diversity observed in some patients.

The origin of this receptor is a female patient aged 2-9 years who had a stem cell transplant for Fanconi anemia, so the T cells may come from the graft donor. Sample: PBMCs, mostly from graft donor cells, taken 60 days after TCRalphabeta/CD19-depleted stem cell transplant.

CDR3 nucleotides: TGTGCCAGCAACTTATCCCACCCTAGCGGGAGGGCCTTTTCGTTCGAGCAGTACTTC. Protein product: CASNLSHPSGRAFSFEQYF. The chain joins TRBV11-1 to TRBJ2-7; 12 bases fit TRBD2. CDR3 length: 19 amino acids. Germline-derived CDR1 and CDR2 are SGHAT and FQDESV (reference sequence).